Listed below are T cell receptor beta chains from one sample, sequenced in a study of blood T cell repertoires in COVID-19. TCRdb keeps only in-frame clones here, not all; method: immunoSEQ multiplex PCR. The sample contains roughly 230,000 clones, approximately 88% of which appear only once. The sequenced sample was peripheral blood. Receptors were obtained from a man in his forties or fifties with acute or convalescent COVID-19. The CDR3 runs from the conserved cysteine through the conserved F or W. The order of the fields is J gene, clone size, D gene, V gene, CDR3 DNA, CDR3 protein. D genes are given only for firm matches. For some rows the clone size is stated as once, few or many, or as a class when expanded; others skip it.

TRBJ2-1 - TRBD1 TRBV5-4 TGTGCCAGCAGCTTGAAACAGGGGGACTACAATGAGCAGTTCTTC CASSLKQGDYNEQFF
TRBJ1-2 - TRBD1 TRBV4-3 TGCGCCAGCAGCCGGGGCGGACAGGCCCTTCTGGTTGGAGGCTACACCTTC CASSRGGQALLVGGYTF
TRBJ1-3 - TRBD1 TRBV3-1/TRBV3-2 TGTGCCAGCAGTTTCGACAGGGCCTCTGGAAACACCATATATTTT CASSFDRASGNTIYF
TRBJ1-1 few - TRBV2 TGTGCCAGCAGTGAAGCTGGCGCAGGGGTCACTGAAGCTTTCTTT CASSEAGAGVTEAFF
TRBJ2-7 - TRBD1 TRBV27 TGTGCCAGCAGACTGGGTGGGGACAGGGGAACCTACGAGCAGTACTTC CASRLGGDRGTYEQYF
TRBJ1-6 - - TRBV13 TGTGCCAGCAGCTCAGGGCGGGCGAATTCACCCCTCCACTTT CASSSGRANSPLHF
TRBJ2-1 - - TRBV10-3 TGTGCCATCAGTGACCCCGCGGCTCCTGGATCCTACAATGAGCAGTTCTTC CAISDPAAPGSYNEQFF
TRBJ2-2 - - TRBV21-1 TGTGCCAGCAGCAACCGGGACAGGGGGCGATCAAGGTGCACCGGGGAGCTGTTTTTT CASSNRDRGRSRCTGELFF
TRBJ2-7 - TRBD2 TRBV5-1 TGCGCCAGCAGCTTGGTACGACTAGCGGGAGGTGACGAGCAGTACTTC CASSLVRLAGGDEQYF
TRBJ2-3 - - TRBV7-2 TGTGCCAGTAGCACAGGGAACGCAGATACGCAGTATTTT CASSTGNADTQYF
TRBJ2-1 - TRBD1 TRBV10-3 TGTGCCATCACGGGACAGGGGGCGGATGAGCAGTTCTTC CAITGQGADEQFF
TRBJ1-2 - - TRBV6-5 TGTGCCAGCAGTCCCCGGACCTCGGCGGGCTATGGCTACACCTTC CASSPRTSAGYGYTF
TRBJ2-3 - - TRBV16 TGTGCCAGCAGCCACCTCCCAAGCGGGCCGAACACAGATACGCAGTATTTT CASSHLPSGPNTDTQYF
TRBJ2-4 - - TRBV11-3 TGTGCCAGCAGCTTGGACACCGACGGCAAAAACATTCAGTACTTC CASSLDTDGKNIQYF
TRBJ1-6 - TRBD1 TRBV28 TGTGCCAGCAGTCCCGGGACAGGGAATTCACCCCTCCACTTT CASSPGTGNSPLHF
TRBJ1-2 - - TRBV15 TGTGCCACCAGCAGAGGAACCGACAGGATTAACTATGGCTACACCTTC CATSRGTDRINYGYTF
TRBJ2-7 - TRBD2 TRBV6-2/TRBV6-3 TGTGCCAGCAGCTTAGCGGGAGGACACTACGAGCAGTACTTC CASSLAGGHYEQYF
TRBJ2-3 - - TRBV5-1 TGCGCCAGCAGCAGCCTACTAGCAGCTCCTAGCACAGATACGCAGTATTTT CASSSLLAAPSTDTQYF
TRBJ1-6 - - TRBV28 TGTGCCACCTCCGGGACACCACTCGGCAGTTCACCCCTCCACTTT CATSGTPLGSSPLHF
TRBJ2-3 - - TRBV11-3 TGTGCCAGCAGCTTAAGGGGGTTATACACAGATACGCAGTATTTT CASSLRGLYTDTQYF
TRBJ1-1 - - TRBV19 TGTGCCAGTAGTAACAAAAACACTGAAGCTTTCTTT CASSNKNTEAFF
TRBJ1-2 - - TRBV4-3 TGCGCCAGCAGCCAAGACCTTAACTATGGCTACACCTTC CASSQDLNYGYTF
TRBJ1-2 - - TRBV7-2 TGTGCCAGCAGCTTGGATCGGGGGGCGCTGGGTGGCTACACCTTC CASSLDRGALGGYTF
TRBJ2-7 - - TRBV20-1 TGCAGTGCCCCGACAGACTACGAGCAGTACTTC CSAPTDYEQYF
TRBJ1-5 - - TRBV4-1 TGCGCCAGCAGCCAAGATGCCGCGGACTTTAGCAATCAGCCCCAGCATTTT CASSQDAADFSNQPQHF
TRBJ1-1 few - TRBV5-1 TGCGCCAGCAGCTCCCAGCCGGGACAAACGAACACTGAAGCTTTCTTT CASSSQPGQTNTEAFF
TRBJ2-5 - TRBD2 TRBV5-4 TGTGCCAGCAGCTGGAGGACTAGCGGGATAGAGACCCAGTACTTC CASSWRTSGIETQYF
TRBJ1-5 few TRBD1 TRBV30 TGTGCCTGGAGTCCAGGGGGCCGGCAGCCCCAGCATTTT CAWSPGGRQPQHF
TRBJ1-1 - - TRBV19 TGTGCCAGTAGTACACCCCAACAGGGCTGGACTGAAGCTTTCTTT CASSTPQQGWTEAFF
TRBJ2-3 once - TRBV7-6 TGTGCCAGCAGCTTAAAGCCCGGCGGGGATACGCAGTATTTT CASSLKPGGDTQYF
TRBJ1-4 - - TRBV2 TGTGCCAGCAGTGAAGACAGAGCAACTAATGAAAAACTGTTTTTT CASSEDRATNEKLFF
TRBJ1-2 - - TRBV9 TGTGCCAGCAGCCCGACAGGCCGGGATTATGGCTACACCTTC CASSPTGRDYGYTF
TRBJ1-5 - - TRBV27 TGTGCCAGCAGTCCCTGGGGAGGAGGTCAGCCCCAGCATTTT CASSPWGGGQPQHF
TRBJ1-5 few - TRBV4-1 TGCGCCAGCAGCCAAGATTGGGTTGGGGCCCAGCCCCAGCATTTT CASSQDWVGAQPQHF
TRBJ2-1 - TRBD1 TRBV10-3 TGTGCCATCAGTAGGGACAGGGTGAGCAATGAGCAGTTCTTC CAISRDRVSNEQFF
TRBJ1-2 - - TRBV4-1 TGCGCCAGCAGCCAAGTCGGGTTCGACGGCTACACCTTC CASSQVGFDGYTF
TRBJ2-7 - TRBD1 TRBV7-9 TGTGCCAGCAGCTTAGCCCCCCGGGACAGGGTTATGGACGAGCAGTACTTC CASSLAPRDRVMDEQYF